This T cell receptor beta chain was observed in a study of regulatory T cells in long-lasting Graves disease. Arm-PCR of CDR3 regions with iRepertoire HTBI primers generated TCR beta libraries. Using its own MiXCR run on the multiplex PCR reads, TCRdb lists one record per CDR3 protein. The sample carries about 610,000 distinct CDR3 sequences, 16% recorded once. The germline CDR1 and CDR2 sequences are SGHAT and FQDESV (reference sequence). CDR3 length: 15 amino acids. The germline V and J ends were trimmed by 5 bases and 3 bases, with 16 bases remaining between them. Time point reported: newly diagnosed GD, antithyroid drugs for less than 3 months. Making the TCR library involved RNA that had been extracted from PBMCs. Tubes containing EDTA received around 9.9 milliliters of drawn peripheral blood. The data also belong to a second study, concerning T cells in Graves' hyperthyroidism and ophthalmopathy.

The clonotype comes from a man aged 18 to 30 with Graves disease. Sequenced here: peripheral blood mononuclear cells (PBMCs), sampled at new diagnosis, from a patient treated with antithyroid drugs. This chain links TRBV11-1 with TRBJ1-2; D unresolved. The CDR3 reads CASSRGRGPDYGYTF. Written as DNA, the CDR3 is TGTGCCAGCAGCAGAGGACGCGGACCCGACTATGGCTACACCTTC.